Sequencing of this T cell receptor (beta chain) was carried out in a study of T cells after yellow fever vaccination. Study as a whole: SMART-Seq v4 Ultra Low Input prepared the low-cell-number fractions. Findings and caveats of the study: At under 98% for CD4 and almost 90% for CD8, most primary-vaccination clones showed up again after the booster. The secondary T-cell response peaked on day 5, not day 15, but was weaker. Just a small share of clonotypes turned up in the CD4 compartment as well as the CD8 compartment.

TCRdb processed the 5' RACE reads anew with MiXCR; each CDR3 protein has one entry. The sample shows 60,000 to 75,000 distinct CDR3 sequences, less than 8.5% of them seen only once. The ends lost 6 bases at V and 8 bases at J; junction bases unmatched: 12. Per germline, CDR1 SEHNR and CDR2 FQNEAQ (reference sequence). The CDR3 length is 15 residues. In this sample, this clonotype turned up a few times. The target antigen is unknown. V is TRBV7-9 and J is TRBJ2-1, with 8 bases that match TRBD1. The sequences come from CD8+ T cells sorted from PBMCs, collected about 41 days after the first yellow fever vaccination. This TCR derives from a man between 18 and 29 years old who received the YFV17D yellow fever vaccine. In DNA, the CDR3 is TGTGCCAGCAGGGCAGGGGGCTGGGGTCTCGATGAGCAGTTCTTC. Protein sequence: CASRAGGWGLDEQFF.